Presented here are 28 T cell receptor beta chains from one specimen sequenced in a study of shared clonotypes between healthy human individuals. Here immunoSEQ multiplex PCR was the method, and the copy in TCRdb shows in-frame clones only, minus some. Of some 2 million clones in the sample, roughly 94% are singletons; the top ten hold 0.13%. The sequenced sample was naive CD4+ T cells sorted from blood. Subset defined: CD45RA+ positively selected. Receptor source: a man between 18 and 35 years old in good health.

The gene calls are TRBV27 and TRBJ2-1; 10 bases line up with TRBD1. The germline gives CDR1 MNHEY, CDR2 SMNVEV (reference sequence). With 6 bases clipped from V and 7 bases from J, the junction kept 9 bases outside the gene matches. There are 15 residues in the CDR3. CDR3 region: CASRSGTGDWNEQFF. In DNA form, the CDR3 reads TGTGCCAGCAGATCCGGGACAGGGGATTGGAATGAGCAGTTCTTC.

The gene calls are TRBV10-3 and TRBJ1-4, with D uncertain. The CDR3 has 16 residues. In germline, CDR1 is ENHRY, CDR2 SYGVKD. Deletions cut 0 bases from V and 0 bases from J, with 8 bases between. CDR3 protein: CAISESKGPTNEKLFF. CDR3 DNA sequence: TGTGCCATCAGTGAGTCTAAGGGCCCAACTAATGAAAAACTGTTTTTT.

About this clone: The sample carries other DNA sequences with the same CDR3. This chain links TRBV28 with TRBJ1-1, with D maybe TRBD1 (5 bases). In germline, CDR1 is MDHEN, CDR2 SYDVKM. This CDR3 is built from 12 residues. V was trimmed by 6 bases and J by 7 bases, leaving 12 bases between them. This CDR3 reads CASSPPGLEAFF. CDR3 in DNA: TGTGCCAGCAGCCCCCCGGGGCTTGAAGCTTTCTTT.

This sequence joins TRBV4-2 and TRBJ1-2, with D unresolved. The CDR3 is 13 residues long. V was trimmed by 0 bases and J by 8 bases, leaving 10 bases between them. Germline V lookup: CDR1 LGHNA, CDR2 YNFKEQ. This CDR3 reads CASSQEVGVGYTF. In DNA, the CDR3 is TGTGCCAGCAGCCAAGAGGTGGGTGTGGGCTACACCTTC.

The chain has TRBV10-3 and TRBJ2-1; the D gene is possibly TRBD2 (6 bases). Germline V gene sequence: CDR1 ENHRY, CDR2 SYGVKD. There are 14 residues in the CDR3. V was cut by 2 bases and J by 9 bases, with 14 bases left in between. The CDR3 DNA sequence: TGTGCCATCAGTGAGCCCCCCCAAGCGGGTGAGCAGTTCTTC. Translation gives CAISEPPQAGEQFF.

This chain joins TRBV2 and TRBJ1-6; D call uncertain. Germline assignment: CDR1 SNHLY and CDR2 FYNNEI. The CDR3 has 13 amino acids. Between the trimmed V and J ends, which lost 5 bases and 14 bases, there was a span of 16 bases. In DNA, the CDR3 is TGTGCCAGCAGTTCACCCCTACCGGGGACCCTCCACTTT. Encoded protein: CASSSPLPGTLHF.

The CDR3 is CASSYGTPNSYEQYF. The CDR3 DNA is TGTGCCAGCTCGTACGGGACTCCAAATTCCTACGAGCAGTACTTC. The V gene is TRBV18, the J gene TRBJ2-7; D possibly corresponds to TRBD2 (6 bases). Trimming stripped 6 bases from V and 1 base from J, with 16 bases between. The CDR3 sequence is 15 residues long. CDR1 is KGHSH and CDR2 is LQKENI in the germline V gene.

The CDR3 DNA follows: TGTGCCAGCAGCCGCGGTCCTGAAGGATCTGGAAACACCATATATTTT. Translation gives CASSRGPEGSGNTIYF. This sequence joins TRBV7-3 and TRBJ1-3; D not certain. CDR1 is SGHTA, CDR2 FQGTGA, per germline. Trimming took off 5 bases at V and 1 base at J, with 15 bases between the two ends. There are 16 residues in the CDR3.

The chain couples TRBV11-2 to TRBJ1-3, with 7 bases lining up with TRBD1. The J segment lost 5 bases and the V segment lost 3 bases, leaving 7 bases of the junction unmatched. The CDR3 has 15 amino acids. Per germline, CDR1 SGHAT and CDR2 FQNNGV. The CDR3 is CASSLRQGLRNTIYF. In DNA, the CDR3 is TGTGCCAGCAGCTTGCGACAGGGACTCAGAAACACCATATATTTT.

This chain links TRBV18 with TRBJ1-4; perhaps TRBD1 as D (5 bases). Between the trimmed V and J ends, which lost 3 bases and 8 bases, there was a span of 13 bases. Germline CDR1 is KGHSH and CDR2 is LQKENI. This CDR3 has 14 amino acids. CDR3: CASSPGTMREKLFF. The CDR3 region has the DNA TGTGCCAGCTCACCCGGGACGATGAGGGAAAAACTGTTTTTT.

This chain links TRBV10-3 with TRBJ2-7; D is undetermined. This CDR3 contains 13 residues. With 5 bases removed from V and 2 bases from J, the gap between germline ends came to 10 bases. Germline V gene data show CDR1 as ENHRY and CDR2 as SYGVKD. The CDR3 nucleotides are TGTGCCATCAGTCCGGGCCTTACCTACGAGCAGTACTTC. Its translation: CAISPGLTYEQYF.

Here the CDR3 DNA reads TGTGCCAGCAGTCCCCTGGGGACAACCCCCCATGGCTACACCTTC. Translated: CASSPLGTTPHGYTF. The V and J genes are TRBV11-2 and TRBJ1-2, with D possibly TRBD1 on 6 matching bases. There are 15 residues in the CDR3. The V gene's germline CDR1 is SGHAT and CDR2 FQNNGV. V was pared by 6 bases and J by 6 bases, with 20 bases between.

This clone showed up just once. The chain's CDR3 is CASSSNPGRQSYGYTF. The CDR3 DNA reads as TGTGCCAGCAGTTCTAACCCGGGACGCCAATCCTATGGCTACACCTTC. The chain couples TRBV6-5 to TRBJ1-2; weak D call: TRBD1 (5 bases). CDR1 and CDR2 from the germline V gene are MNHEY and SVGAGI. Trimming pared 4 bases from V and 4 bases from J, leaving 19 bases between. CDR3 length: 16 residues.

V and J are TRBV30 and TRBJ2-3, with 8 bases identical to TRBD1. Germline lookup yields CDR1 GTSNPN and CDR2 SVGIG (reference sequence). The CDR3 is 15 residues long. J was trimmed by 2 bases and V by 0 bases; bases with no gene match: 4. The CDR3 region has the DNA TGTGCCTGGAGTGTTTCCAGGGGGCACACAGATACGCAGTATTTT. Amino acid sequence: CAWSVSRGHTDTQYF.

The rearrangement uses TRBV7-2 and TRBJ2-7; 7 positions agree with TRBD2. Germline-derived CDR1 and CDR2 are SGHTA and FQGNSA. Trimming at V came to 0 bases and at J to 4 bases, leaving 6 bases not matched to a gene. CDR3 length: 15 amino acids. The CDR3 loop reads CASSLAGRETYEQYF. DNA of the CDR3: TGTGCCAGCAGCTTAGCAGGGCGGGAGACTTACGAGCAGTACTTC.

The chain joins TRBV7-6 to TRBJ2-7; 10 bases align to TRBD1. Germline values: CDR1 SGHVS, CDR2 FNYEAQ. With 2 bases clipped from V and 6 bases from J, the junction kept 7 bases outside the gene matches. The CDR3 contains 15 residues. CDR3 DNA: TGTGCCAGCAGCTTACCTAGAGGGGACAGGGGCGAGCAGTACTTC. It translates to CASSLPRGDRGEQYF.

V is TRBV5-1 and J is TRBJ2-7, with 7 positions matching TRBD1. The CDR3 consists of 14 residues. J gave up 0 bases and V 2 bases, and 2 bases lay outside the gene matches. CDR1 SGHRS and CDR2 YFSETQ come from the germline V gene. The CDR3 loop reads CASSLEGASYEQYF. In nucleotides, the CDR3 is TGCGCCAGCAGCTTAGAGGGGGCCTCCTACGAGCAGTACTTC.

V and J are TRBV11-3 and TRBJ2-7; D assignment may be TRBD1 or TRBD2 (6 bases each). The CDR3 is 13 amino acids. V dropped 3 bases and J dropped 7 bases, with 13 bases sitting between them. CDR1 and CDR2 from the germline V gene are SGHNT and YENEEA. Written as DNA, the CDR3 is TGTGCCAGCAGCTTTTTGGGGGGCGCGGAGCAGTACTTC. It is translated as CASSFLGGAEQYF. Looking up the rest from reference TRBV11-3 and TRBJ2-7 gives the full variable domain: EAGVVQSPRYKIIEKKQPVAFWCNPISGHNTLYWYLQNLGQGPELLIRYENEEAVDDSQLPKDRFSAERLKGVDSTLKIQPAELGDSAVYLCASSFLGGAEQYFGPGTRLTVT.

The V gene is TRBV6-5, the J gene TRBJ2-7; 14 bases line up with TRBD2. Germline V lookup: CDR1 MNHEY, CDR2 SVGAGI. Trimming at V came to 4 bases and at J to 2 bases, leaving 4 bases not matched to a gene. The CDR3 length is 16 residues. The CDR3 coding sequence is TGTGCCAGCAGTTCCCTGGGACTAGCGGGAGCCTACGAGCAGTACTTC. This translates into CASSSLGLAGAYEQYF.

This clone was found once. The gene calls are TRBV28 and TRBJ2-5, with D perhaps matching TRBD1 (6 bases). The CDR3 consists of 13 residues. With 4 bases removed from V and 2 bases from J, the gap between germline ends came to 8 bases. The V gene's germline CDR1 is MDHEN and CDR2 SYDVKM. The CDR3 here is CASSYRAQETQYF. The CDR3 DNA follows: TGTGCCAGCAGTTACAGGGCTCAAGAGACCCAGTACTTC.

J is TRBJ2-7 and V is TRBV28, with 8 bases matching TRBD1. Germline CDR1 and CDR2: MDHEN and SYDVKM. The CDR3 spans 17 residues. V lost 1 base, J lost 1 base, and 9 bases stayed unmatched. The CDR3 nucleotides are TGTGCCAGCAGTTTATATACTTGGACAGGGAGGTCCTACGAGCAGTACTTC. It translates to CASSLYTWTGRSYEQYF.

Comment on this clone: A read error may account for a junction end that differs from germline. CDR3 protein: CASSMGSNQPQHF. CDR3 sequence (DNA): TGTGCTAGCAGCATGGGAAGCAATCAGCCCCAGCATTTT. The chain has TRBV7-7 and TRBJ1-5, with unresolved D. Germline CDR1 reads SSHAT; CDR2 reads FNYEAQ (reference sequence). The CDR3 is 13 residues long. Based on the CDR3 plus reference TRBV7-7 and TRBJ1-5, the full variable domain is GAGVSQSPRYKVTKRGQDVTLRCDPISSHATLYWYQQALGQGPEFLTYFNYEAQPDKSGLPSDRFSAERPEGSISTLTIQRTEQRDSAMYRCASSMGSNQPQHFGDGTRLSIL.

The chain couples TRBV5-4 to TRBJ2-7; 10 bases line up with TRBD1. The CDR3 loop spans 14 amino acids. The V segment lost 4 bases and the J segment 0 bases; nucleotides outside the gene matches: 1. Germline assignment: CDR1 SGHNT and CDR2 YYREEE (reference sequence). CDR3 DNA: TGTGCCAGCAGCCGGACAGGGGGCTCCTACGAGCAGTACTTC. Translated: CASSRTGGSYEQYF.

CDR3 loop: CASSLYEGLQETQYF. In DNA, the CDR3 is TGTGCCAGCAGTTTATACGAGGGACTCCAAGAGACCCAGTACTTC. V is TRBV27 and J is TRBJ2-5, with a possible D match to TRBD2 (6 bases). CDR1 and CDR2 (germline): MNHEY, SMNVEV (reference sequence). The CDR3 consists of 15 residues. Trimming took off 1 base at V and 1 base at J, with 10 bases between the two ends.

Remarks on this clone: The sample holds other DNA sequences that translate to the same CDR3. CDR3 amino acids: CASSLGTNTGELFF. The CDR3 region has the DNA TGTGCCAGCAGTTTGGGCACGAACACCGGGGAGCTGTTTTTT. The chain carries TRBV7-2 and TRBJ2-2; D not resolved. This CDR3 contains 14 residues. Germline V lookup: CDR1 SGHTA, CDR2 FQGNSA. Trimming removed 6 bases at V and 0 bases at J, with 8 bases between.

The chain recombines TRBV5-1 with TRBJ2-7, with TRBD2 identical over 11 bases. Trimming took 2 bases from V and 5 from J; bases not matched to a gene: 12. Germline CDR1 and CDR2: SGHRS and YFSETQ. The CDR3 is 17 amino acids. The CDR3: CASSFRLAGIKGDEQYF. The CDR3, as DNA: TGCGCCAGCAGCTTTCGACTAGCGGGAATCAAGGGGGACGAGCAGTACTTC.

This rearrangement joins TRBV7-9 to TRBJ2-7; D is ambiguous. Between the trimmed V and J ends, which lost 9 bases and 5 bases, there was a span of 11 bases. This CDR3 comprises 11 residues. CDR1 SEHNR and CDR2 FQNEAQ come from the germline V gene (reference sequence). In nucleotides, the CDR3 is TGTGCCAGTGGGCTAGTTAACGAGCAGTACTTC. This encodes CASGLVNEQYF.

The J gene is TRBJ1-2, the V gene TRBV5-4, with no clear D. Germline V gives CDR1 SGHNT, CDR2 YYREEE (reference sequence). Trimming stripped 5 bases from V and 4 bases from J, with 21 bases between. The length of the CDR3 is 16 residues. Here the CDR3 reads CASRGGSSPQIYGYTF. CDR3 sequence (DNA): TGTGCCAGCAGGGGTGGGTCCAGCCCTCAGATCTATGGCTACACCTTC.